The 17 T cell receptor beta chains listed next were all sequenced from one sample in a study of blood T cell repertoires in COVID-19. Using immunoSEQ multiplex PCR, the repertoire was profiled, and TCRdb retains in-frame clones only, with some absent. The sample has tens of thousands of clones, about 90% seen once. The sample comprised peripheral blood. Receptors were obtained from a human donor with active COVID-19. The donor label of this sample is uncertain.

To note about this clone: Other nucleotide sequences in the sample specify the same CDR3. The genes are TRBV5-1 and TRBJ2-7; possibly TRBD1 for D (6 bases). This CDR3 has 11 residues. Trimming shortened V by 2 bases and J by 7 bases, and 7 bases separated the two germline ends. The germline CDR1 and CDR2 sequences are SGHRS and YFSETQ. This CDR3 reads CASSFQGEQYF. CDR3 coding DNA: TGCGCCAGCAGCTTCCAGGGGGAGCAGTACTTC.

The sample holds one count of this clone. The chain is built from TRBV9 and TRBJ1-2; 7 nucleotides line up with TRBD1. Germline-derived CDR1 and CDR2 are SGDLS and YYNGEE. The CDR3 sequence is 16 residues long. V trimming: 0 bases; J trimming: 5 bases; junction bases outside the gene matches: 10. The CDR3 sequence: CASSVGSAGGQYGYTF. In nucleotides, the CDR3 is TGTGCCAGCAGCGTAGGATCGGCAGGGGGTCAATATGGCTACACCTTC.

This rearrangement joins TRBV27 to TRBJ2-7; TRBD1 agrees at 9 bases. The CDR3 totals 15 residues. J lost 4 bases, V lost 6 bases, and 10 bases had no gene match. Germline V lookup: CDR1 MNHEY, CDR2 SMNVEV (reference sequence). CDR3 residues: CASSLWTGARYEQYF. CDR3 DNA: TGTGCCAGCAGCCTTTGGACAGGGGCTCGGTACGAGCAGTACTTC.

The chain recombines TRBV7-3 with TRBJ1-6; D gene ambiguous. Germline V lookup: CDR1 SGHTA, CDR2 FQGTGA. This CDR3 has 15 amino acids. Trimming left V 1 base short and J 5 bases short, with 9 bases between. CDR3 protein: CASSLIEGNNSPLHF. CDR3 coding DNA: TGTGCCAGCAGCTTAATTGAGGGTAATAATTCACCCCTCCACTTT.

The genes are TRBV27 and TRBJ2-7; the match to TRBD2 covers 16 bases. The V segment lost 6 bases and the J segment 4 bases; nucleotides outside the gene matches: 12. The CDR3 is 18 residues long. Looked up from germline, CDR1 is MNHEY and CDR2 is SMNVEV (reference sequence). CDR3 in DNA: TGTGCCAGCAGAGCGGGGACTAGCGGGAGGGGAGGGGATTACGAGCAGTACTTC. It encodes CASRAGTSGRGGDYEQYF.

This rearrangement joins TRBV6-5 to TRBJ2-7; a possible D gene is TRBD1 (5 bases). The germline V and J ends were trimmed by 6 bases and 6 bases, with 18 bases remaining between them. CDR1 and CDR2 (germline): MNHEY, SVGAGI. This CDR3 is 14 amino acids long. The CDR3, as DNA: TGTGCCAGCAGGGATGGTACAGGTCTCGGCGAGCAGTACTTC. Translating gives CASRDGTGLGEQYF.

The V call is TRBV9, the J call TRBJ2-5, with 7 bases that match TRBD1. This CDR3 has 14 residues. CDR1 is SGDLS and CDR2 is YYNGEE in the germline V gene. Losses at the gene ends were 4 bases for V and 1 base for J; bases not matched to a gene: 4. This CDR3 is CASSPRDSQETQYF. CDR3 DNA: TGTGCCAGCAGCCCCCGGGACAGCCAAGAGACCCAGTACTTC. The full variable domain, with the rest looked up from reference TRBV9 and TRBJ2-5, is DSGVTQTPKHLITATGQRVTLRCSPRSGDLSVYWYQQSLDQGLQFLIQYYNGEERAKGNILERFSAQQFPDLHSELNLSSLELGDSALYFCASSPRDSQETQYFGPGTRLLVL.

The V call is TRBV12-5, the J call TRBJ1-4, with D possibly TRBD1 on 6 matching bases. V dropped 3 bases and J dropped 2 bases, with 13 bases sitting between them. Germline V gene lookup returns CDR1 LGHNT and CDR2 FRNRAP. The CDR3 length is 16 residues. In nucleotides, the CDR3 is TGTGCTAGTGGTTTAACCCAGCAGGGGACTAATGAAAAACTGTTTTTT. It encodes CASGLTQQGTNEKLFF. Filled out from reference TRBV12-5 and TRBJ1-4, the complete variable domain reads DARVTQTPRHKVTEMGQEVTMRCQPILGHNTVFWYRQTMMQGLELLAYFRNRAPLDDSGMPKDRFSAEMPDATLATLKIQPSEPRDSAVYFCASGLTQQGTNEKLFFGSGTQLSVL.

This clone was detected only once. V is TRBV23-1 and J is TRBJ2-5, with 8 bases aligning to TRBD1. TRBV23-1 is annotated as an ORF whose role is uncertain. This CDR3 is built from 16 residues. With 2 bases clipped from V and 4 bases from J, the junction kept 9 bases outside the gene matches. CDR3 in DNA: TGCGCCAGCAGTCAACTGACAGGGGTTGAGATAGAGACCCAGTACTTC. This translates into CASSQLTGVEIETQYF.

This chain links TRBV10-1 with TRBJ2-7; 9 bases agree with TRBD1. J was trimmed by 5 bases and V by 5 bases; bases with no gene match: 4. CDR3 length: 13 residues. Germline CDR1 and CDR2: WNHNN and SYGVQD (reference sequence). CDR3 nucleotide sequence: TGCGCCAGCAGTCAGGACAGGGGCGACGAGCAGTACTTC. Protein product: CASSQDRGDEQYF.

The chain has TRBV6-5 and TRBJ1-4, with TRBD1 identical over 10 bases. Losses at the gene ends were 8 bases for V and 8 bases for J; bases not matched to a gene: 5. The CDR3 has 13 amino acids. Germline V lookup: CDR1 MNHEY, CDR2 SVGAGI. DNA of the CDR3: TGTGCCAGCGGAGACAGGGGGCGGGAAAAACTGTTTTTT. It codes for CASGDRGREKLFF.

CDR3 nucleotide sequence: TGTGCCAGCAGCCAAGCCATATCCGGGCGGGAGGGCCTCGAGCAGTACTTC. It specifies CASSQAISGREGLEQYF. This sequence joins TRBV3-1 (or the pseudogene TRBV3-2) and TRBJ2-7; TRBD2 agrees at 9 bases. This CDR3 is 17 amino acids long. After removal of 1 base from V and 6 bases from J, the junction contained 13 bases not matched to a gene. CDR1 is LGHDT and CDR2 is YNNKEL in the germline V gene (reference sequence).

The chain joins TRBV5-8 to TRBJ2-5; 10 bases match TRBD2. The CDR3 loop spans 14 amino acids. CDR1 is SGHTS and CDR2 is YDEGEE in the germline V gene. V lost 5 bases and J lost 10; bases outside the gene matches: 11. The CDR3 is CASRPLAGAGDQYF. As DNA, the CDR3 is TGTGCCAGCAGGCCCCTAGCGGGGGCAGGTGACCAGTACTTC.

This chain links TRBV29-1 with TRBJ2-7; tentative D call: TRBD2 (6 bases). Germline V gene lookup returns CDR1 SQVTM and CDR2 ANQGSEA. V lost 4 bases and J lost 6, with 16 bases in between. The CDR3 contains 13 residues. CDR3 bases: TGCAGCGTTGCCGTGCTAGCGTCAGGCGAGCAGTACTTC. Its protein is CSVAVLASGEQYF.

V usage is TRBV11-2 and J usage is TRBJ1-1; the match to TRBD1 covers 9 bases. The CDR3 covers 16 residues. V shed 3 bases, J shed 3 bases, and the junction held 8 bases outside the gene matches. Germline CDR1 SGHAT, CDR2 FQNNGV. The CDR3, as DNA: TGTGCCAGCAGCTTCCACCTACAGGGGGCCTACACTGAAGCTTTCTTT. This encodes CASSFHLQGAYTEAFF.

This clone was found a few times. This chain connects TRBV29-1 to TRBJ2-2; possibly TRBD1 for D (6 bases). CDR1 and CDR2 from the germline V gene are SQVTM and ANQGSEA. Trimming removed 4 bases at V and 3 bases at J, with 12 bases between. CDR3 size: 14 residues. The CDR3 here is CSVARGRYTGELFF. For the CDR3, the DNA is TGCAGCGTTGCCAGGGGCCGGTACACCGGGGAGCTGTTTTTT.

DNA for the CDR3: TGTGCCATCAGACCGGGACAGGGGAGCTCCTACGAGCAGTACTTC. The encoded protein is CAIRPGQGSSYEQYF. The chain uses TRBV10-3 and TRBJ2-7; 10 bases map to TRBD1. The germline gives CDR1 ENHRY, CDR2 SYGVKD. This CDR3 contains 15 residues. The J segment lost 0 bases and the V segment lost 6 bases, leaving 5 bases of the junction unmatched.